This paragraph covers one T cell receptor beta chain sequence. This clone was counted once. What antigen it recognizes has not been identified. Qualities for individual bases were not recorded, and no much larger clone is one base off. The CDR3, cysteine through phenylalanine, is 14 amino acids long. Only the CDR3 DNA is retained, 42 bases long and in frame from the first base. V is pared back by 2 bases and J by 2 bases, with 9 bases lying between the germline termini. For CDR1 and CDR2, the germline V gene lists MDHEN and SYDVKM. The method behind the library was the immunoSEQ multiplex PCR assay. TCRdb took over this immuneACCESS table, retaining in-frame rearrangements with V and J assigned. Such tables are incomplete; in checked studies, under half of the missing clones stem from an unresolved V gene, and the remainder is unexplained. This sample gives more than 100,000 clones in total; about 89% of them show up just once. 7.8% of the sample lies in the top ten.

This record comes from a study of control samples from healthy donors and cancer patients (dated by TCRdb to 2018 to 2020). Sample: blood. This sequence uses TRBV28 and TRBJ2-5; the D gene is not confidently resolved. This clonotype was sampled from a woman aged 18-29 years in good health. This receptor has the CDR3 CASSLSWSQETQYF. The nucleotide sequence is TGTGCCAGCAGTTTAAGTTGGAGTCAAGAGACCCAGTACTTC.